A single TCR beta chain is shown here with its context. CDR1 is MNHEY and CDR2 is SVGEGT in the germline V gene. V was shortened by 10 bases and J by 1 base, with 25 bases between the two germline ends. The CDR3 is 18 residues long. Time point indicated: persistent/refractory GD, antithyroid drugs over 5 years with positive TRAb. Extracted PBMC RNA gave rise to the TCR library. An endocrinology department located in Xi'an, China, was where the patients came from. Assembly of TCR beta libraries relied on iRepertoire HTBI primers together with Arm-PCR of CDR3 regions. TCRdb used MiXCR to reprocess the multiplex PCR reads, holding one entry per CDR3 protein. The table shows 300,000 to 500,000 distinct CDR3 sequences, with roughly 20% occurring only once. This sample was included in a study of regulatory T cells in long-lasting Graves disease.

The chain employs TRBV6-2 or TRBV6-3 and TRBJ1-4; D call uncertain. Material: peripheral blood mononuclear cells (PBMCs), obtained when the disease was refractory, from a patient treated with antithyroid drugs. This TCR derives from a female donor with Graves disease. For the CDR3, the DNA is TGTGCCAACCCGGCAAATTACGACTCAACGGGAACTAATGAAAAACTGTTTTTT. Its translation is CANPANYDSTGTNEKLFF.